One T cell receptor (beta chain) is described in this entry. Its antigen is undetermined. As for time point: week 5, during vaccination. Every vaccination contained 300 ug of the mutant IDH1 20-mer peptide and was paired with topical imiquimod. These data come from a study of a mutant IDH1 vaccine in newly diagnosed glioma. On the study more broadly: The patients were given eight vaccinations, one each in weeks 1, 3, 5, 7, 11, 15, 19 and 23. Standard pretreatment was either radiotherapy, temozolomide, or, for most, radiochemotherapy with temozolomide.

Only in-frame clones appear in the TCRdb table, and some are missing; sequencing was by immunoSEQ multiplex PCR. The table has around 50,000 clones, about 90% seen once. V was pared by 6 bases and J by 7 bases, with 9 bases between. Germline V gene sequence: CDR1 SEHNR, CDR2 FQNEAQ (reference sequence). The CDR3 covers 11 residues. This chain uses TRBV7-9 with TRBJ1-2; D gene unclear. The material sequenced was PBMCs, taken from a glioma patient whose treatment included an IDH1 peptide vaccine. This TCR derives from a woman aged 40-49 years with glioma. The chain's CDR3 is CASRAYRGYTF. The CDR3 nucleotides read TGTGCCAGCAGAGCCTACCGTGGCTACACCTTC. Complete variable domain (other parts from reference TRBV7-9 and TRBJ1-2): DTGVSQNPRHKITKRGQNVTFRCDPISEHNRLYWYRQTLGQGPEFLTYFQNEAQLEKSRLLSDRFSAERPKGSFSTLEIQRTEQGDSAMYLCASRAYRGYTFGSGTRLTVV.